Listed below are T cell receptor beta chains from one sample, sequenced in a study of blood T cell repertoires in COVID-19. Sequencing used immunoSEQ multiplex PCR; TCRdb keeps in-frame clones, though not all of them. The sample lists roughly 220,000 clones, roughly 76% occurring once. Sequencing used peripheral blood. Source of these receptors: a woman of 80 years or more with COVID-19, enrolled during active disease. Both conserved end residues are part of each CDR3. Each record gives: CDR3 length, V gene, J gene, clone size, D gene, CDR3 protein, CDR3 DNA. The D gene is left open where the match is weak. Part of the rows lack a size; the others show once, few, many or a class for expanded clones.

>19|TRBV4-2|TRBJ2-6|.|TRBD2
CASSYRLAVGRSGANVLTF
TGTGCCAGCAGCTATCGACTAGCCGTTGGACGCTCTGGGGCCAACGTCCTGACTTTC
>15|TRBV4-1|TRBJ1-1|.|TRBD1
CASTDLTGVWTEAFF
TGCGCCAGCACCGACCTGACAGGGGTATGGACTGAAGCTTTCTTT
>14|TRBV6-6|TRBJ2-7|.|.
CASSPEGLKYEQYF
TGTGCCAGCAGCCCCGAGGGTTTGAAGTACGAGCAGTACTTC
>12|TRBV2|TRBJ2-1|.|.
CASSGTGYEQFF
TGTGCCAGCAGTGGAACAGGGTATGAGCAGTTCTTC
>15|TRBV5-4|TRBJ1-1|.|TRBD1
CASSRDSRAGTEAFF
TGTGCCAGCAGCCGGGACAGTCGGGCGGGGACTGAAGCTTTCTTT
>19|TRBV30|TRBJ2-1|.|TRBD2
CAWSVTGLAGGRPYNEQFF
TGTGCCTGGAGTGTAACGGGACTAGCGGGGGGGCGGCCCTACAATGAGCAGTTCTTC
>17|TRBV27|TRBJ1-3|.|TRBD1
CASSEQGAKSSGNTIYF
TGTGCCAGCAGCGAACAGGGGGCGAAAAGCTCTGGAAACACCATATATTTT
>18|TRBV7-2|TRBJ2-5|few|TRBD2
CASSLRSAGGTYQETQYF
TGTGCCAGCAGCTTAAGATCCGCGGGGGGGACGTACCAAGAGACCCAGTACTTC
>14|TRBV10-2|TRBJ1-6|.|.
CASSEPARTDPLHF
TGCGCCAGCAGTGAGCCGGCACGGACAGATCCCCTCCACTTT
>13|TRBV7-2|TRBJ2-5|.|TRBD2
CASTLLAGETQYF
TGTGCCAGCACCCTACTAGCGGGAGAGACCCAGTACTTC
>11|TRBV29-1|TRBJ1-2|once|.
CSATVNYGYTF
TGCAGCGCCACGGTTAACTATGGCTACACCTTC
>13|TRBV15|TRBJ1-2|.|TRBD1
CATSVGGDYGYTF
TGTGCCACCAGCGTAGGGGGCGACTATGGCTACACCTTC
>15|TRBV19|TRBJ1-5|.|.
CASSIRAGPGQPQHF
TGTGCCAGTAGTATACGGGCGGGCCCTGGGCAGCCCCAGCATTTT
>15|TRBV4-3|TRBJ2-1|.|TRBD1
CASSPRQGALNEQFF
TGCGCCAGCAGCCCTCGACAGGGGGCGCTTAATGAGCAGTTCTTC
>13|TRBV27|TRBJ2-5|.|TRBD2
CASKRLAEETQYF
TGTGCCAGCAAAAGACTAGCGGAAGAGACCCAGTACTTC
>20|TRBV10-1|TRBJ2-2|.|TRBD2
CASSKIDSRRLAENTGELFF
TGCGCCAGCAGTAAAATCGACAGCCGAAGACTAGCGGAGAACACCGGGGAGCTGTTTTTT
>20|TRBV6-2/TRBV6-3|TRBJ2-1|.|TRBD2
CASSRPLGLAGGGFYNEQFF
TGTGCCAGCAGCCGACCTTTGGGACTAGCGGGAGGGGGCTTCTACAATGAGCAGTTCTTC
>14|TRBV3-1/TRBV3-2|TRBJ2-4|.|.
CASSPSRDNGIQYF
TGTGCCAGCAGCCCGTCCCGAGATAATGGCATTCAGTACTTC
>16|TRBV7-3|TRBJ2-3|.|TRBD2
CASSLRPSGKTDTQYF
TGTGCCAGCAGCTTACGTCCTAGCGGGAAAACAGATACGCAGTATTTT
>16|TRBV5-6|TRBJ1-5|.|TRBD1
CASSLGTGQGIQPQHF
TGTGCCAGCAGCTTGGGCACGGGACAGGGGATTCAGCCCCAGCATTTT
>16|TRBV7-9|TRBJ2-2|.|TRBD1
CASSSRGRKATGELFF
TGTGCCAGCAGTTCAAGGGGGCGCAAGGCCACCGGGGAGCTGTTTTTT
>14|TRBV19|TRBJ2-1|.|.
CASSQLLTVGEQFF
TGTGCCAGTAGCCAGTTATTAACAGTAGGTGAGCAGTTCTTC
>15|TRBV5-5|TRBJ1-1|once|.
CASSPQTGLWTEAFF
TGTGCCAGCAGCCCACAAACAGGGCTTTGGACTGAAGCTTTCTTT
>16|TRBV2|TRBJ2-2|once|TRBD2
CASRRGGTSGWGELFF
TGTGCCAGCAGGAGGGGAGGGACTAGCGGATGGGGGGAGCTGTTTTTT
>15|TRBV18|TRBJ1-2|few|TRBD1
CASSPGTGNNFGYTF
TGTGCCAGCTCACCCGGGACAGGGAATAACTTCGGCTACACCTTC
>12|TRBV28|TRBJ1-2|.|.
CASTPGSGGYTF
TGTGCCAGCACCCCCGGATCGGGTGGCTACACCTTC
>12|TRBV5-4|TRBJ1-2|.|.
CASSLDRLSYTF
TGTGCCAGCAGCTTGGACAGGTTATCCTACACCTTC
>16|TRBV30|TRBJ1-5|.|.
CAWSVLGQGDNQPQHF
TGTGCCTGGAGTGTATTGGGGCAGGGTGACAATCAGCCCCAGCATTTT
>15|TRBV5-1|TRBJ2-7|.|TRBD1
CASSIAGGLGYEQYF
TGCGCCAGCAGCATCGCAGGGGGCTTAGGCTACGAGCAGTACTTC
>15|TRBV6-1|TRBJ1-1|.|TRBD1
CASSDYPGTAWEAFF
TGTGCCAGCAGTGATTATCCGGGGACAGCTTGGGAAGCTTTCTTT
>14|TRBV19|TRBJ1-5|.|.
CASTPRSSNQPQHF
TGTGCCAGTACCCCACGGTCTTCAAATCAGCCCCAGCATTTT
>16|TRBV7-8|TRBJ2-3|.|.
CASSLRAGWSTDTQYF
TGTGCCAGCAGCTTAAGGGCGGGGTGGAGCACAGATACGCAGTATTTT
>15|TRBV5-1|TRBJ2-5|.|TRBD2
CASSLESGSMKTQYF
TGCGCCAGCAGCTTGGAAAGCGGGAGTATGAAGACCCAGTACTTC
>15|TRBV11-2|TRBJ1-1|.|TRBD1
CASSTLTGRNTEAFF
TGTGCCAGCAGCACCCTGACAGGGAGAAACACTGAAGCTTTCTTT
>14|TRBV7-8|TRBJ2-1|.|TRBD2
CASRERGPYNEQFF
TGTGCCAGCAGGGAGCGGGGCCCTTACAATGAGCAGTTCTTC
>15|TRBV5-6|TRBJ2-3|.|TRBD2
CASSRGEGRADTQYF
TGTGCCAGCAGCCGTGGGGAGGGCCGGGCAGATACGCAGTATTTT
>16|TRBV25-1|TRBJ1-1|.|.
CASRASGGRINTEAFF
TGTGCCAGCAGAGCGAGCGGGGGGCGGATAAACACTGAAGCTTTCTTT
>15|TRBV18|TRBJ1-5|few|.
CASSPPPRGNQPQHF
TGTGCCAGCTCACCACCCCCAAGGGGTAATCAGCCCCAGCATTTT
>14|TRBV19|TRBJ2-3|.|.
CASSIVAGVDTQYF
TGTGCCAGTAGTATAGTGGCAGGGGTAGATACGCAGTATTTT
>13|TRBV3-1/TRBV3-2|TRBJ2-1|.|.
CASSLLGSVEQFF
TGTGCCAGCAGCCTGCTAGGTTCAGTTGAGCAGTTCTTC
>18|TRBV4-1|TRBJ1-1|few|.
CASSQEFYSSGVGTEAFF
TGCGCCAGCAGCCAAGAGTTCTATTCTTCGGGGGTAGGAACTGAAGCTTTCTTT
>15|TRBV10-3|TRBJ1-2|.|TRBD1
CAISDPGQGSSGYTF
TGTGCCATCAGTGACCCGGGACAGGGGTCCTCGGGCTACACCTTC